This TCR beta chain comes out of a study of blood T cell repertoires in COVID-19. Across the whole study: Spain, Italy and the United States supplied samples that represented acute and convalescent COVID-19. Sources were T cells, B-cell-depleted T cells, or PBMCs; the material itself was cDNA or gDNA.

Original handling: Reference gene primer amplification yielded estimated nucleated cell counts. TCRdb's table, derived via immunoSEQ multiplex PCR, lists solely in-frame clones and lacks some. Clone size and the V and J calls come from that table; the DNA yielded D and trimming. The sample lists about 240,000 clones; over 75% were seen once. The V gene lost 3 bases and the J gene lost 0 bases, with 18 bases spanning the gap. This CDR3 is built from 17 residues. Germline lookup yields CDR1 MGHRA and CDR2 YSYEKL. The chain is built from TRBV4-1 and TRBJ2-7; possible D gene TRBD1, 6 bases. The receptor was derived from a man aged 25 to 45 who had recovered from COVID-19. Sequenced: peripheral blood. The DNA of the CDR3 is TGCGCCAGCAGCCACTACCTAGACAGGCCTAGCTCCTACGAGCAGTACTTC. This encodes CASSHYLDRPSSYEQYF.